Each of the 24 T cell receptor beta chains below was sequenced from the same sample in a study of spatial heterogeneity in lung cancer. TCRdb analysed the 5' RACE reads with MiXCR anew, one entry per CDR3 protein. The profile shows 5,300 or so distinct CDR3 sequences, roughly 7.4% of them singletons. Study-level findings and limits: Tumoral mutation counts were tracked by counts of expanded intratumoral alpha and beta TCRs.

Indicated time point: sample taken at primary tumor resection. No cognate antigen is known for these TCRs. The sample in question was lung tumor tissue, obtained at surgery. The receptors shown here come from a male donor with early-stage non-small cell lung cancer.

This clonotype is termed medium-sized (0.01 to 0.1%). The chain carries TRBV11-2 and TRBJ1-6; D perhaps matches TRBD1 (5 bases). The CDR3 extends over 14 amino acids. V lost 4 bases, J lost 14 bases, and 18 bases lay in between. Per the germline V gene, CDR1 is SGHAT and CDR2 is FQNNGV. CDR3 in DNA: TGTGCCAGCAGCTCCGGGACCGGGAGTATGGCCCTCCACTTT. Its protein product is CASSSGTGSMALHF.

This clonotype appeared many times. The chain couples TRBV5-5 to TRBJ2-1, with D uncertain. CDR3 size: 14 residues. From germline, CDR1 is SGHKS and CDR2 YYEKEE (reference sequence). V dropped 0 bases and J dropped 5 bases, with 9 bases sitting between them. CDR3 DNA sequence: TGTGCCAGCAGCTTGGGCCGAACGCACAATGAGCAGTTCTTC. This encodes CASSLGRTHNEQFF. Supplemented by reference TRBV5-5 and TRBJ2-1, the full variable domain reads DAGVTQSPTHLIKTRGQQVTLRCSPISGHKSVSWYQQVLGQGPQFIFQYYEKEERGRGNFPDRFSARQFPNYSSELNVNALLLGDSALYLCASSLGRTHNEQFFGPGTRLTVL.

This clonotype was observed many times. V usage is TRBV5-8 and J usage is TRBJ2-3, with 11 positions matching TRBD2. The CDR3 contains 16 residues. The V gene's germline CDR1 is SGHTS and CDR2 YDEGEE. After removal of 3 bases from V and 4 bases from J, the junction contained 7 bases not matched to a gene. DNA for the CDR3: TGTGCCAGCAGCTCCTTAGCGGGGGGGCCGGCAGATACGCAGTATTTT. This encodes CASSSLAGGPADTQYF.

This clonotype appeared many times. The V and J genes are TRBV6-6 and TRBJ1-5; 7 bases fit TRBD1. The CDR3 is 21 amino acids. Trimming took 5 bases from V and 1 from J; bases not matched to a gene: 23. Germline V CDR1 and CDR2: MNHNY, SVGAGI (reference sequence). The CDR3 bases are TGTGCCAGCAGTACCCCTAGGGGGCGGGGGGTGACCGGGCTAAGCAATCAGCCCCAGCATTTT. It specifies CASSTPRGRGVTGLSNQPQHF.

This clonotype was picked up many times. The V call is TRBV10-3, the J call TRBJ2-5; D is unresolved. Per the germline V gene, CDR1 is ENHRY and CDR2 is SYGVKD. Trimming removed 6 bases at V and 1 base at J, with 6 bases between. The CDR3 length is 12 residues. The CDR3 here is CAIRGLQETQYF. The CDR3 DNA sequence: TGTGCCATCAGGGGCCTCCAAGAGACCCAGTACTTC.

This clonotype qualifies as medium-sized (0.01 to 0.1%). This chain joins TRBV20-1 and TRBJ2-1; D might be TRBD2 (6 bases). Germline loops: CDR1 DFQATT, CDR2 SNEGSKA (reference sequence). The length of the CDR3 is 16 residues. Between the trimmed V and J ends, which lost 0 bases and 0 bases, there was a span of 12 bases. The CDR3 sequence is CSARDGGKSSYNEQFF. CDR3 coding DNA: TGCAGTGCTAGAGATGGGGGGAAAAGCTCCTACAATGAGCAGTTCTTC.

This clonotype was counted only a few times. The J gene is TRBJ2-5, the V gene TRBV6-5; 8 bases match TRBD2. Losses at the gene ends were 7 bases for V and 1 base for J; bases not matched to a gene: 11. The germline CDR1 and CDR2 sequences are MNHEY and SVGAGI. This CDR3 contains 16 residues. CDR3 DNA: TGTGCCAGCACCCGCTATGGTAGCGGGGTCCAAGAGACCCAGTACTTC. This translates into CASTRYGSGVQETQYF.

This clonotype was picked up many times. The chain links TRBV5-1 to TRBJ2-5; a weak D match, TRBD2 (5 bases). This CDR3 is 12 amino acids long. The V end lost 3 bases, the J end lost 3 bases, and 6 bases lay between the germline ends. CDR1 SGHRS and CDR2 YFSETQ come from the germline V gene. The CDR3 DNA follows: TGCGCCAGCAGCTGGGGAGAAGAGACCCAGTACTTC. This codes for CASSWGEETQYF.

This clonotype was found a few times. The chain carries TRBV29-1 and TRBJ1-1; TRBD1 might be the D (5 bases). The germline V gene has CDR1 SQVTM and CDR2 ANQGSEA. CDR3 size: 12 residues. Trimming removed 3 bases from V and 2 bases from J, with 7 bases in between. The CDR3 is CSVDRANTEAFF. The DNA for the CDR3 is TGCAGCGTTGACAGGGCCAACACTGAAGCTTTCTTT.

This clonotype was observed a few times. The chain joins TRBV7-2 to TRBJ2-3; no firm D call. Germline assignment: CDR1 SGHTA and CDR2 FQGNSA. With 1 base removed from V and 1 base from J, the gap between germline ends came to 15 bases. This CDR3 spans 17 amino acids. The CDR3 sequence: CASSLEPLLAGTDTQYF. CDR3 nucleotide sequence: TGTGCCAGCAGCTTAGAGCCCCTACTGGCCGGCACAGATACGCAGTATTTT.

This clonotype was seen only a few times. The chain employs TRBV28 and TRBJ1-1; 9 bases agree with TRBD1. Germline CDR1 reads MDHEN; CDR2 reads SYDVKM. The CDR3 runs 15 residues. The V segment lost 5 bases and the J segment 7 bases; nucleotides outside the gene matches: 11. In DNA form, the CDR3 reads TGTGCCAGCAGTCCCACCGGGACAGGGTCCGATGAAGCTTTCTTT. Amino acid sequence: CASSPTGTGSDEAFF.

The chain recombines TRBV29-1 with TRBJ2-2; D remains unclear. V lost 6 bases and J 0 bases, leaving 11 bases between the germline ends. The germline V gene encodes CDR1 SQVTM and CDR2 ANQGSEA. CDR3 size: 14 residues. The CDR3 coding sequence is TGCAGCGTAAGACAACTTACGAACACCGGGGAGCTGTTTTTT. Its translation: CSVRQLTNTGELFF.

This clonotype is judged medium-sized (0.01 to 0.1%). The chain joins TRBV30 to TRBJ1-2; D ambiguous. The CDR3 totals 12 residues. Trimming left V 4 bases short and J 3 bases short, with 9 bases between. The germline gives CDR1 GTSNPN, CDR2 SVGIG (reference sequence). CDR3 DNA: TGTGCCTGGATACACACGCACTATGGCTACACCTTC. This sequence encodes CAWIHTHYGYTF.

This clonotype is judged large. The V gene is TRBV7-8, the J gene TRBJ2-3, with D possibly matching TRBD2 (6 bases). V lost 2 bases and J 6 bases, leaving 12 bases between the germline ends. CDR3 length equals 14 residues. Germline V lookup: CDR1 SGHVS, CDR2 FQNEAQ. Here the CDR3 DNA reads TGTGCCAGCAGCTTAACCGGGAGAGGTGATACGCAGTATTTT. Its translation: CASSLTGRGDTQYF. Complete variable domain (other parts from reference TRBV7-8 and TRBJ2-3): GAGVSQSPRYKVAKRGQDVALRCDPISGHVSLFWYQQALGQGPEFLTYFQNEAQLDKSGLPSDRFFAERPEGSVSTLKIQRTQQEDSAVYLCASSLTGRGDTQYFGPGTRLTVL.

This clonotype was seen a few times. The chain combines TRBV12-3 or TRBV12-4 with TRBJ2-7; 12 bases map to TRBD2. The J segment lost 2 bases and the V segment lost 2 bases, leaving 4 bases of the junction unmatched. This CDR3 is 16 amino acids long. The CDR3: CASSLSLAGGPYEQYF. In DNA, the CDR3 is TGTGCCAGCAGTTTAAGTCTAGCGGGAGGGCCCTACGAGCAGTACTTC.

This clonotype was seen at least ten times. V usage is TRBV25-1 and J usage is TRBJ2-1; 11 positions agree with TRBD1. The CDR3 is made up of 11 amino acids. Germline trimming cut 7 bases from V and 15 bases from J; bases unmatched to any gene: 5. Per germline, CDR1 MGHDK and CDR2 SYGVNS. CDR3 region: CASTRDRGMFF. The DNA for the CDR3 is TGTGCCAGCACTAGGGACAGGGGGATGTTCTTC.

The chain carries TRBV7-9 and TRBJ1-6, with D unresolved. Looked up from germline, CDR1 is SEHNR and CDR2 is FQNEAQ (reference sequence). The ends were cut back, 1 base at V and 13 bases at J, with 8 bases in the middle. The CDR3 is made up of 12 amino acids. The DNA for the CDR3 is TGTGCCAGCAGCTTAGGGCAGCCTCCCCTCCACTTT. This translates into CASSLGQPPLHF.

The chain couples TRBV20-1 to TRBJ1-6; TRBD1 matches 10 bases. CDR1 DFQATT and CDR2 SNEGSKA come from the germline V gene (reference sequence). Trimming took 6 bases from V and 7 from J; bases not matched to a gene: 9. CDR3 length: 15 residues. The CDR3 coding sequence is TGCAGTGCCAGACAGGGGGCCGGGGTAAATTCACCCCTCCACTTT. This sequence encodes CSARQGAGVNSPLHF.

The V call is TRBV25-1, the J call TRBJ2-7; 7 nucleotides match TRBD2. Germline V gene sequence: CDR1 MGHDK, CDR2 SYGVNS. V shed 1 base and J 4 bases; nucleotides not matched to a gene: 7. CDR3 length: 15 residues. CDR3 amino acids: CASSEWGGAKYEQYF. CDR3 coding DNA: TGTGCCAGCAGTGAATGGGGAGGGGCGAAGTACGAGCAGTACTTC.

The chain is built from TRBV28 and TRBJ2-5; a weak D match, TRBD1 (7 bases). V dropped 6 bases and J dropped 3 bases, with 20 bases sitting between them. The CDR3 length is 16 residues. From germline, CDR1 is MDHEN and CDR2 SYDVKM. CDR3: CASSRSLARGEETQYF. In DNA, the CDR3 is TGTGCCAGCAGCCGATCTTTGGCCAGGGGGGAAGAGACCCAGTACTTC.

This clonotype was detected ten times or more. V gene TRBV20-1 combines with J gene TRBJ2-2; D might be TRBD2 (6 bases). The CDR3 runs to 16 residues. Between the trimmed V and J ends, which lost 2 bases and 4 bases, there was a span of 17 bases. The germline V gene encodes CDR1 DFQATT and CDR2 SNEGSKA (reference sequence). CDR3 nucleotide sequence: TGCAGTGCTAGACCCCGGGGGATGGGGCCCACCGGGGAGCTGTTTTTT. Protein sequence: CSARPRGMGPTGELFF.

This clonotype has ten or more counts. The chain links TRBV4-2 to TRBJ2-5; either TRBD1 or TRBD2 may supply D (5 bases each). CDR1 and CDR2 from the germline V gene are LGHNA and YNFKEQ. This CDR3 region has 13 residues. With 2 bases removed from V and 4 bases from J, the gap between germline ends came to 8 bases. This CDR3 is CASSQLGAETQYF. The CDR3 DNA is TGTGCCAGCAGCCAACTCGGGGCAGAGACCCAGTACTTC.

This clonotype is labeled as medium-sized (0.01 to 0.1%). The rearrangement joins TRBV20-1 to TRBJ1-5; the match to TRBD1 covers 8 bases. Trimming cost V 5 bases and J 6 bases; bases outside gene matches: 9. Germline V gene lookup returns CDR1 DFQATT and CDR2 SNEGSKA (reference sequence). The CDR3 has 14 residues. CDR3 coding DNA: TGCAGTGCTGCTCAGGGGGCGTGGGGTCAGCCCCAGCATTTT. It specifies CSAAQGAWGQPQHF.

The rearrangement joins TRBV29-1 to TRBJ1-1; TRBD1 matches 7 bases. CDR3 length equals 12 residues. V trimming: 4 bases; J trimming: 1 base; junction bases outside the gene matches: 0. In germline, CDR1 is SQVTM, CDR2 ANQGSEA. DNA for the CDR3: TGCAGCGTTGGACAGGGGAACACTGAAGCTTTCTTT. It codes for CSVGQGNTEAFF.